A selection of T cell receptor beta chains follows, all from one sample in a study of OX40 agonist ivuxolimab in advanced cancers. Sequenced by immunoSEQ multiplex PCR; TCRdb stores in-frame clones only, minus some. The table lists roughly 56,000 clones, about 83% of them singletons. The sample in question was CD4+ or CD8+ T cells sorted from blood, obtained in a trial of the OX40 agonist ivuxolimab. These receptors were collected from an adult with an advanced solid tumor such as melanoma, head and neck, liver or kidney cancer. The CDR3 runs from the conserved cysteine through the conserved F or W.

J	V	CDR3
TRBJ2-7	TRBV5-5	CASSYRGSDEQYF
TRBJ2-1	TRBV7-9	CASSLSGGRNSYNEQFF
TRBJ2-7	TRBV9	CASSGGTEDYEQYF
TRBJ2-1	TRBV7-8	CASSLLRGGQYNEQFF
TRBJ1-1	TRBV9	CASSALGNTEAFF
TRBJ2-7	TRBV7-9	CASSLGQGTYEQYF
TRBJ2-7	TRBV7-3	CASSVTGGNSYEQYF
TRBJ1-1	TRBV5-3	CARSENGTGGEGARENTEAFF
TRBJ1-5	TRBV6-1	CASSRQARQPQHF
TRBJ2-2	TRBV18	CASSELAANTGELFF
TRBJ2-3	TRBV9	CASKGFGTDTQYF
TRBJ2-7	TRBV7-9	CASSYRVYEQYF
TRBJ1-1	TRBV7-2	CASTSGTARAEAFF
TRBJ2-5	TRBV29-1	CSVGTSGPLRETQYF
TRBJ2-5	TRBV2	CASSELGGSQETQYF
TRBJ1-1	TRBV28	CASSLQGGVGSITEAFF
TRBJ1-1	TRBV28	CASSLPAQGKTEAFF
TRBJ1-4	TRBV12-2	CASRLAQGTFEKLFF
TRBJ1-5	TRBV7-8	CASSPQTGNGNQPQHF
TRBJ1-4	TRBV10-2	CASSIGGINEKLFF
TRBJ2-1	TRBV28	CASSSVREQFF
TRBJ1-5	TRBV29-1	CSVVEGTGNQPQHF
TRBJ1-1	TRBV28	CASSLGRRGSNTEAFF
TRBJ1-2	TRBV2	CASSEARGGGYTF